This passage covers 28 T cell receptor beta chains from one sample sequenced in a study of T cells after yellow fever vaccination. MiXCR, applied by TCRdb to the 5' RACE reads, yields one record per CDR3 protein. The sample contains 250,000 to 300,000 distinct CDR3 sequences, under 9% of which appear only once. Source: CD4+ T cells sorted from PBMCs, taken 5 days after the yellow fever booster vaccination. These receptor sequences come from a man younger than 35 who received the YFV17D yellow fever vaccine.

The V and J genes are TRBV5-5 and TRBJ2-5; TRBD1 might be the D (5 bases). Trimming pared 7 bases from V and 3 bases from J, leaving 13 bases between. Germline V gene lookup returns CDR1 SGHKS and CDR2 YYEKEE (reference sequence). The CDR3 contains 13 residues. The CDR3 loop reads CASFRVSEETQYF. The DNA of the CDR3 is TGTGCCAGCTTCAGGGTTAGTGAAGAGACCCAGTACTTC.

This chain's CDR3 is CASSQALSGGAFYEQFF. The CDR3 region has the DNA TGCGCCAGCAGCCAGGCCCTCAGCGGGGGGGCCTTCTATGAGCAGTTCTTC. This chain joins TRBV4-1 and TRBJ2-1; TRBD2 agrees at 10 bases. Germline trimming cut 3 bases from V and 8 bases from J; bases unmatched to any gene: 13. The CDR3 extends over 17 amino acids. CDR1 is MGHRA and CDR2 is YSYEKL in the germline V gene.

With regard to this clonotype: Possible read error: a much larger clone is one base away. The chain combines TRBV20-1 with TRBJ1-5, with TRBD1 as a possible D gene (5 bases). Germline V gene sequence: CDR1 DFQATT, CDR2 SNEGSKA (reference sequence). CDR3 length equals 14 residues. V was trimmed by 4 bases and J by 11 bases, leaving 21 bases between them. The CDR3 DNA follows: TGCAGTGCTACCGGGACCGGGGAGTCAGGGACCCAGCATTTT. This translates into CSATGTGESGTQHF.

This chain links TRBV7-9 with TRBJ2-7; 8 nucleotides match TRBD1. Germline loops: CDR1 SEHNR, CDR2 FQNEAQ (reference sequence). This CDR3 is built from 17 residues. J lost 2 bases, V lost 6 bases, and 15 bases had no gene match. CDR3 sequence reads: CASSSILTGEETYEQYF. The CDR3 region has the DNA TGTGCCAGCAGTTCAATTTTGACAGGGGAAGAAACCTACGAGCAGTACTTC.

This clonotype has only a few counts. This rearrangement joins TRBV7-9 to TRBJ1-2; perhaps TRBD1 as D (6 bases). The germline CDR1 and CDR2 sequences are SEHNR and FQNEAQ (reference sequence). Trimming left V 5 bases short and J 5 bases short, with 9 bases between. The CDR3 is 12 residues long. CDR3 sequence reads: CASSLGQYGYTF. The DNA for the CDR3 is TGTGCCAGCAGCCTTGGACAGTATGGCTACACCTTC.

V usage is TRBV18 and J usage is TRBJ2-7; D is unclear. From germline, CDR1 is KGHSH and CDR2 LQKENI. With 2 bases removed from V and 7 bases from J, the gap between germline ends came to 12 bases. The CDR3 contains 13 residues. The CDR3 reads CASSPSRLGEQYF. The CDR3, as DNA: TGTGCCAGCTCACCATCCCGTTTGGGGGAGCAGTACTTC.

This clonotype has ten or more counts. V gene TRBV6-2 or TRBV6-3 combines with J gene TRBJ2-1; D gene uncertain. V lost 6 bases, J lost 9 bases, and 9 bases lay in between. Germline V gene sequence: CDR1 MNHEY, CDR2 SVGEGT. The CDR3 contains 11 residues. The CDR3 reads CASSLAGEQFF. As DNA, the CDR3 is TGTGCCAGCAGCTTAGCCGGTGAGCAGTTCTTC.

This clonotype was counted ten times or more. The V call is TRBV12-3 or TRBV12-4, the J call TRBJ2-7; 12 positions agree with TRBD2. V lost 2 bases and J lost 12; bases outside the gene matches: 2. CDR3 length: 12 residues. The chain's CDR3 is CASSLLAGGLYF. CDR3 bases: TGTGCCAGCAGTTTACTAGCGGGGGGGCTGTACTTC.

This clonotype has at least ten counts. The genes are TRBV5-5 and TRBJ1-2, with 10 nucleotides matching TRBD1. With V trimmed by 2 bases and J by 6 bases, 1 base remained unmatched. Germline CDR1 SGHKS, CDR2 YYEKEE (reference sequence). The CDR3 has 13 amino acids. The CDR3 region is CASSFGQGDGYTF. CDR3 DNA sequence: TGTGCCAGCAGCTTTGGACAGGGGGATGGCTACACCTTC.

CDR3 amino acids: CASSHIRDRPLNTEAFF. The CDR3 region has the DNA TGTGCCAGCAGCCACATCCGGGACAGGCCTCTTAACACTGAAGCTTTCTTT. The chain couples TRBV7-2 to TRBJ1-1; 8 bases agree with TRBD1. This CDR3 comprises 17 residues. Unmatched junction bases numbered 13, after V lost 5 bases and J lost 2 bases. Germline assignment: CDR1 SGHTA and CDR2 FQGNSA. The whole variable domain, remainder taken from reference TRBV7-2 and TRBJ1-1, is GAGVSQSPSNKVTEKGKDVELRCDPISGHTALYWYRQSLGQGLEFLIYFQGNSAPDKSGLPSDRFSAERTGGSVSTLTIQRTQQEDSAVYLCASSHIRDRPLNTEAFFGQGTRLTVV.

Only a few counts were recorded for this clonotype. The chain uses TRBV18 and TRBJ1-1; D unresolved. V was shortened by 6 bases and J by 2 bases, with 7 bases between the two germline ends. CDR1 is KGHSH, CDR2 LQKENI, per germline. The CDR3 has 12 amino acids. CDR3 region: CASSPINTEAFF. The CDR3 DNA is TGTGCCAGCTCTCCCATTAACACTGAAGCTTTCTTT.

This clonotype was observed a few times. The V gene is TRBV6-2 or TRBV6-3, the J gene TRBJ2-4; 8 positions match TRBD1. J gave up 6 bases and V 5 bases, and 9 bases lay outside the gene matches. This CDR3 is 15 amino acids long. CDR1 is MNHEY, CDR2 SVGEGT, per germline. DNA for the CDR3: TGTGCCAGCAGTGTGGACAGGGAAAAGGGAAACATTCAGTACTTC. Protein: CASSVDREKGNIQYF.

This clonotype was detected only a few times. The chain uses TRBV27 and TRBJ2-5, with unresolved D. V shed 3 bases and J shed 5 bases, with 13 bases lying between them. Per the germline V gene, CDR1 is MNHEY and CDR2 is SMNVEV (reference sequence). The length of the CDR3 is 14 residues. CDR3 loop: CASSLSPTRETQYF. The CDR3, as DNA: TGTGCCAGCAGTTTGTCGCCGACGCGGGAGACCCAGTACTTC.

This clonotype appeared many times. The chain couples TRBV20-1 to TRBJ1-1, with D hard to call. The CDR3 covers 12 residues. The V gene lost 5 bases and the J gene lost 1 base, with 8 bases spanning the gap. CDR1 DFQATT and CDR2 SNEGSKA come from the germline V gene (reference sequence). The CDR3 nucleotides are TGCAGTGCTGCCACGAGGAACACTGAAGCTTTCTTT. Translating it yields CSAATRNTEAFF.

In this sample, this clonotype turned up many times. The rearrangement links TRBV20-1 to TRBJ1-5; perhaps TRBD1 as D (5 bases). The CDR3 is 13 amino acids. Looked up from germline, CDR1 is DFQATT and CDR2 is SNEGSKA (reference sequence). The ends were cut back, 6 bases at V and 7 bases at J, with 16 bases in the middle. CDR3 nucleotide sequence: TGCAGTGCGAGCAGGGAGTTTGGGCAGCCCCAGCATTTT. Protein sequence: CSASREFGQPQHF.

The table lists this clonotype with a few counts. CDR3 bases: TGTGCCAGCAGAAGTAGTGGAGAAGGAGAGACCCAGTACTTC. Protein: CASRSSGEGETQYF. The chain links TRBV11-2 to TRBJ2-5; D gene unclear. V was shortened by 6 bases and J by 4 bases, with 15 bases between the two germline ends. The CDR3 covers 14 residues. Per germline, CDR1 SGHAT and CDR2 FQNNGV. The full variable domain, in which reference TRBV11-2 and TRBJ2-5 provide the parts outside the CDR3, is EAGVAQSPRYKIIEKRQSVAFWCNPISGHATLYWYQQILGQGPKLLIQFQNNGVVDDSQLPKDRFSAERLKGVDSTLKIQPAKLEDSAVYLCASRSSGEGETQYFGPGTRLLVL.

The J gene is TRBJ1-1, the V gene TRBV12-3 or TRBV12-4; D is ambiguous. The CDR3 sequence is 15 residues long. Trimming removed 3 bases at V and 5 bases at J, with 16 bases between. The CDR3 sequence is CASSFSPGMETEAFF. For the CDR3, the DNA is TGTGCCAGCAGTTTCTCTCCGGGAATGGAAACTGAAGCTTTCTTT.

This clonotype appeared a few times. V is TRBV5-5 and J is TRBJ2-1, with TRBD1 matching 10 bases. V shed 3 bases, J shed 8 bases, and the junction held 11 bases outside the gene matches. Germline V gene lookup returns CDR1 SGHKS and CDR2 YYEKEE (reference sequence). The CDR3 is 16 residues long. The CDR3 nucleotides read TGTGCCAGCAGCTCGGCCGGGACAGGGGTTTACCATGAGCAGTTCTTC. Amino acids: CASSSAGTGVYHEQFF.

This clonotype was observed a handful of times. The chain links TRBV4-2 to TRBJ1-2; the D is unclear. Germline CDR1 reads LGHNA; CDR2 reads YNFKEQ. This CDR3 comprises 15 residues. V shed 4 bases and J shed 4 bases, with 16 bases lying between them. The CDR3 sequence: CASSPEGRSGYGYTF. The CDR3 DNA is TGTGCCAGCAGCCCCGAGGGAAGGTCAGGCTATGGCTACACCTTC.

The rearrangement uses TRBV4-1 and TRBJ2-6; 9 positions match TRBD1. There are 18 residues in the CDR3. In germline, CDR1 is MGHRA, CDR2 YSYEKL. After removal of 5 bases from V and 0 bases from J, the junction contained 8 bases not matched to a gene. CDR3 in DNA: TGCGCCAGCAGCTCCGGACAGGGGCCGACCTCTGGGGCCAACGTCCTGACTTTC. Its translation: CASSSGQGPTSGANVLTF.

V and J are TRBV6-5 and TRBJ2-3, with TRBD1 as a possible D gene (6 bases). Germline CDR1 reads MNHEY; CDR2 reads SVGAGI. V was pared by 5 bases and J by 0 bases, with 12 bases between. This CDR3 spans 15 amino acids. CDR3 amino acids: CASSPQGFSTDTQYF. CDR3 nucleotides: TGTGCCAGCAGTCCACAGGGCTTCAGCACAGATACGCAGTATTTT.

This clonotype showed up just a few times. The gene calls are TRBV5-1 and TRBJ1-2; the D gene is possibly TRBD1 (5 bases). CDR1 SGHRS and CDR2 YFSETQ come from the germline V gene. V was shortened by 4 bases and J by 5 bases, with 12 bases between the two germline ends. This CDR3 contains 13 residues. This chain's CDR3 is CASSPGHPYGYTF. DNA for the CDR3: TGCGCCAGCAGCCCCGGACACCCTTATGGCTACACCTTC. The complete variable domain, with remaining parts taken from reference TRBV5-1 and TRBJ1-2, reads KAGVTQTPRYLIKTRGQQVTLSCSPISGHRSVSWYQQTPGQGLQFLFEYFSETQRNKGNFPGRFSGRQFSNSRSEMNVSTLELGDSALYLCASSPGHPYGYTFGSGTRLTVV.

The chain has TRBV6-2 or TRBV6-3 and TRBJ2-4; TRBD1 agrees at 8 bases. J was trimmed by 9 bases and V by 4 bases; bases with no gene match: 8. CDR1 MNHEY and CDR2 SVGEGT come from the germline V gene. This CDR3 region has 14 residues. CDR3 in DNA: TGTGCCAGCAGTTCCTTCGCGGACAGGGTCATTCAGTACTTC. Its protein product is CASSSFADRVIQYF.

The gene calls are TRBV10-3 and TRBJ2-3; TRBD2 aligns across 7 bases. V shed 0 bases, J shed 6 bases, and the junction held 3 bases outside the gene matches. From germline, CDR1 is ENHRY and CDR2 SYGVKD. The CDR3 runs to 14 residues. The DNA of the CDR3 is TGTGCCATCAGTGAGTCGACCGGGGGGGATACGCAGTATTTT. It yields the protein CAISESTGGDTQYF.

This clonotype was found a few times. The chain uses TRBV7-2 and TRBJ1-5, with D unclear. V shed 2 bases and J shed 2 bases, with 7 bases lying between them. The CDR3 length is 14 residues. Germline loops: CDR1 SGHTA, CDR2 FQGNSA. The CDR3 loop is CASSLRDGNQPQHF. Here the CDR3 DNA reads TGTGCCAGCAGCTTACGCGATGGCAATCAGCCCCAGCATTTT.

The table lists this clonotype with a few counts. The chain links TRBV20-1 to TRBJ1-2; 10 bases are a match to TRBD1. After removal of 6 bases from V and 6 bases from J, the junction contained 4 bases not matched to a gene. The CDR3 is made up of 12 amino acids. Germline assignment: CDR1 DFQATT and CDR2 SNEGSKA (reference sequence). The CDR3 is CSATDRGDGYTF. The CDR3 bases are TGCAGTGCCACGGACAGGGGGGATGGCTACACCTTC.

V gene TRBV7-9 combines with J gene TRBJ2-6, with D hard to call. Germline CDR1 reads SEHNR; CDR2 reads FQNEAQ (reference sequence). Between the trimmed V and J ends, which lost 2 bases and 0 bases, there was a span of 11 bases. The CDR3 has 17 residues. CDR3 region: CASSLTWFGSGANVLTF. DNA for the CDR3: TGTGCCAGCAGCTTAACGTGGTTTGGCTCTGGGGCCAACGTCCTGACTTTC.

This clonotype was recorded a few times. CDR3 sequence reads: CASSPVGGTGANVLTF. CDR3 nucleotides: TGTGCCAGCAGCCCCGTCGGGGGAACTGGGGCCAACGTCCTGACTTTC. The chain combines TRBV7-7 with TRBJ2-6; a possible D gene is TRBD2 (6 bases). Trimming removed 5 bases at V and 2 bases at J, with 13 bases between. CDR3 length equals 16 residues. Germline CDR1 reads SSHAT; CDR2 reads FNYEAQ (reference sequence).